The 10 T cell receptor beta chains in this list originate from one sample, sequenced in a study of cytomegalovirus exposure and HLA in healthy donors. The PCR was carried out with 60 Vbeta primers and 13 Jbeta primers. Using immunoSEQ multiplex PCR, the repertoire was profiled, and TCRdb retains in-frame clones only, with some absent. Of under 130,000 clones in the sample, 79% were seen once. Sequencing was done on a sample of PBMCs. These receptors were collected from a woman aged 40 to 50 in good health and CMV-seronegative.

The chain recombines TRBV4-1 with TRBJ2-2; D remains ambiguous. Germline CDR1 and CDR2: MGHRA and YSYEKL. The length of the CDR3 is 16 residues. Trimming took off 4 bases at V and 1 base at J, with 13 bases between the two ends. DNA for the CDR3: TGCGCCAGCAGCCCGAGTCTGGTAGTGAACACCGGGGAGCTGTTTTTT. Amino acid sequence: CASSPSLVVNTGELFF.

This chain links TRBV15 with TRBJ2-3, with D perhaps matching TRBD2 (7 bases). Looked up from germline, CDR1 is LNHNV and CDR2 is YYDKDF (reference sequence). The CDR3 is made up of 16 amino acids. Trimming shortened V by 5 bases and J by 4 bases, and 19 bases separated the two germline ends. CDR3 sequence reads: CATSGGGGSGADTQYF. As DNA, the CDR3 is TGTGCCACCAGCGGCGGGGGCGGGAGCGGCGCAGATACGCAGTATTTT.

V is TRBV5-6 and J is TRBJ2-1, with 10 positions matching TRBD1. The germline CDR1 and CDR2 sequences are SGHDT and YYEEEE. The V and J ends lost 4 bases and 4 bases, in that order; junction bases with no gene match: 5. There are 15 residues in the CDR3. CDR3 nucleotides: TGTGCCAGCAGCCGCCGGGACAGGGGATACAATGAGCAGTTCTTC. Translating it yields CASSRRDRGYNEQFF.

The V gene is TRBV19, the J gene TRBJ2-5, with 9 bases identical to TRBD2. The J call is doubtful: the DNA matches TRBJ2-7 better. The CDR3 length is 15 residues. CDR1 is LNHDA, CDR2 SQIVND, per germline (reference sequence). CDR3 amino acids: CASSIGLAGPYEQYF. The CDR3 DNA follows: TGTGCCAGTAGTATAGGCCTAGCGGGGCCTTACGAGCAGTACTTC.

The rearrangement uses TRBV6-1 and TRBJ2-1, with D possibly matching TRBD2 (6 bases). The V end was cut by 4 bases, the J end by 8 bases, with 12 bases between. CDR1 and CDR2 from the germline V gene are MNHNS and SASEGT. The CDR3 runs to 13 residues. The CDR3 spells CASSVSSGDEQFF. The CDR3, as DNA: TGTGCCAGCAGTGTCTCCTCGGGGGATGAGCAGTTCTTC.

This sequence joins TRBV2 and TRBJ2-3; no reliable D call. The V end lost 6 bases, the J end lost 2 bases, and 12 bases lay between the germline ends. Germline CDR1 and CDR2: SNHLY and FYNNEI. CDR3 length equals 14 residues. CDR3 residues: CASRAAPHTDTQYF. The CDR3 nucleotides are TGTGCCAGCAGGGCGGCACCTCACACAGATACGCAGTATTTT. Together with reference TRBV2 and TRBJ2-3, the CDR3 gives the full variable domain: EPEVTQTPSHQVTQMGQEVILRCVPISNHLYFYWYRQILGQKVEFLVSFYNNEISEKSEIFDDQFSVERPDGSNFTLKIRSTKLEDSAMYFCASRAAPHTDTQYFGPGTRLTVL.

The chain has TRBV9 and TRBJ2-5, with 7 bases that match TRBD2. V lost 5 bases, J lost 4 bases, and 11 bases stayed unmatched. The V gene's germline CDR1 is SGDLS and CDR2 YYNGEE. This CDR3 region has 15 residues. The CDR3 sequence is CASSDQVGGSETQYF. CDR3 in DNA: TGTGCCAGCAGTGACCAGGTGGGGGGGTCAGAGACCCAGTACTTC.

The chain joins TRBV30 to TRBJ1-1, with TRBD1 matching 8 bases. The CDR3 contains 15 residues. Germline V gives CDR1 GTSNPN, CDR2 SVGIG (reference sequence). The V gene end was trimmed by 1 base and the J gene end by 1 base; junction bases not matched to a gene: 5. The CDR3: CAWSAPGGGNTEAFF. The CDR3 DNA reads as TGTGCCTGGAGTGCCCCAGGGGGCGGGAACACTGAAGCTTTCTTT.

This chain uses TRBV5-4 with TRBJ1-5, with D possibly matching TRBD1 (6 bases). The CDR3 runs to 15 residues. CDR1 is SGHNT, CDR2 YYREEE, per germline (reference sequence). V shed 2 bases and J shed 2 bases, with 11 bases lying between them. The chain's CDR3 is CASSFWGGGNQPQHF. The CDR3 region has the DNA TGTGCCAGCAGCTTTTGGGGGGGCGGCAATCAGCCCCAGCATTTT.

The V gene is TRBV15, the J gene TRBJ2-7; 9 bases line up with TRBD2. The CDR3 runs to 15 residues. J gave up 3 bases and V 3 bases, and 6 bases lay outside the gene matches. Germline CDR1 is LNHNV and CDR2 is YYDKDF (reference sequence). This chain's CDR3 is CATSRRGGKLYEQYF. The CDR3 nucleotides are TGTGCCACCAGCAGGCGGGGGGGAAAACTCTACGAGCAGTACTTC.